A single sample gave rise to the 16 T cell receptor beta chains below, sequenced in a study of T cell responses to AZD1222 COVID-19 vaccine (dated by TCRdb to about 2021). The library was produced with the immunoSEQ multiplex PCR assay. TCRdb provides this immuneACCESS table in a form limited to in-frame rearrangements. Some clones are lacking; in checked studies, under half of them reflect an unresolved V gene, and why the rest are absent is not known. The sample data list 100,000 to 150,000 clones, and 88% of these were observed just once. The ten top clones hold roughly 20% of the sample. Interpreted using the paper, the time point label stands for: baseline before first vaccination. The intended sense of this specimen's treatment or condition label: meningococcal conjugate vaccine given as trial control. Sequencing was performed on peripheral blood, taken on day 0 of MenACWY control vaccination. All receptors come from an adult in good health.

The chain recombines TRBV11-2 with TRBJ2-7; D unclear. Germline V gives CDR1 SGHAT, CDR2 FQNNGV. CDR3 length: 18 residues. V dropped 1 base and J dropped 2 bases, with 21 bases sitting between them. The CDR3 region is CASSLVIRGNARAYEQYF. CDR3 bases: TGTGCCAGCAGCTTAGTAATTAGAGGTAACGCAAGGGCCTACGAGCAGTACTTC.

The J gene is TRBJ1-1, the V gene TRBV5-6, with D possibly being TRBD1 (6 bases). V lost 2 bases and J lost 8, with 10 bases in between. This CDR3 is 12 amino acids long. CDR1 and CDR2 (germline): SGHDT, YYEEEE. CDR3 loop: CASSFLGAEAFF. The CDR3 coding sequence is TGTGCCAGCAGCTTCTTGGGGGCCGAAGCTTTCTTT.

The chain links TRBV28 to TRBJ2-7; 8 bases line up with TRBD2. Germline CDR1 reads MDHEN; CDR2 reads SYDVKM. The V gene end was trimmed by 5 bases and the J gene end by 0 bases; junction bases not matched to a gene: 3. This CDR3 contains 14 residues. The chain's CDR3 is CASSIAGLSYEQYF. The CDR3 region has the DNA TGTGCCAGCAGTATAGCGGGGCTCTCCTACGAGCAGTACTTC. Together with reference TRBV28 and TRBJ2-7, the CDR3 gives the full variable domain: DVKVTQSSRYLVKRTGEKVFLECVQDMDHENMFWYRQDPGLGLRLIYFSYDVKMKEKGDIPEGYSVSREKKERFSLILESASTNQTSMYLCASSIAGLSYEQYFGPGTRLTVT.

The CDR3 DNA sequence: TGTGCCAGCGACGGAAGGCAAAGCGGGATACGCTACAATGAGCAGTTCTTC. Its protein is CASDGRQSGIRYNEQFF. This chain links TRBV21-1 with TRBJ2-1; the table's D gene call, TRBD2, was not cross checked with the DNA. TRBV21-1 is a listed pseudogene. The CDR3 covers 17 residues.

The CDR3 sequence: CASSEAGLASFRGYTF. The CDR3 nucleotides are TGTGCCAGCAGTGAAGCCGGGCTGGCATCATTCAGGGGCTACACCTTC. The V call is TRBV6-1, the J call TRBJ1-2; no definite D call. Germline V gene lookup returns CDR1 MNHNS and CDR2 SASEGT. Trimming left V 0 bases short and J 8 bases short, with 19 bases between. This CDR3 comprises 16 residues.

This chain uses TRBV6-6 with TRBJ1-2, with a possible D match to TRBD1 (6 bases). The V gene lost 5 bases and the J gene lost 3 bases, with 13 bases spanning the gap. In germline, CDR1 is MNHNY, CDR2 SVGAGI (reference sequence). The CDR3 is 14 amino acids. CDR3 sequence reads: CASSRYRTDYGYTF. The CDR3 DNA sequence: TGTGCCAGCAGTCGGTATCGGACAGACTATGGCTACACCTTC.

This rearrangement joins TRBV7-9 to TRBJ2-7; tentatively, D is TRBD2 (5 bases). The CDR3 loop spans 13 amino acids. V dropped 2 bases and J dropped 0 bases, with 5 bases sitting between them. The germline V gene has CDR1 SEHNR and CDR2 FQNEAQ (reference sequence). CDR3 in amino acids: CASSLRDSYEQYF. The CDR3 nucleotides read TGTGCCAGCAGCTTACGGGACTCCTACGAGCAGTACTTC.

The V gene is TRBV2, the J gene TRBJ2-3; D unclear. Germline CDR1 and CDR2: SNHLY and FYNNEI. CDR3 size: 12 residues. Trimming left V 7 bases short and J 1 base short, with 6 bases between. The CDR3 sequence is CASTARTDTQYF. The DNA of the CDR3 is TGTGCCAGCACGGCTCGCACAGATACGCAGTATTTT.

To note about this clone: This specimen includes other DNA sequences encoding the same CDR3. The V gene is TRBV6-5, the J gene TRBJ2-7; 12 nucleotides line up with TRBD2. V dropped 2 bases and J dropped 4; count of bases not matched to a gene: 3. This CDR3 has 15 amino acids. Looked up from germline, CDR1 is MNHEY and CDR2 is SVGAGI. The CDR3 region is CASSYRLAGGYEQYF. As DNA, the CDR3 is TGTGCCAGCAGTTACCGGCTAGCGGGAGGGTACGAGCAGTACTTC.

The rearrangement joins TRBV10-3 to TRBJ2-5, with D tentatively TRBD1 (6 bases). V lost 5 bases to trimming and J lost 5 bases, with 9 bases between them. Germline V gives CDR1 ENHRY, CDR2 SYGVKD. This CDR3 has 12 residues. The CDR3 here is CAISTGLETQYF. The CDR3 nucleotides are TGTGCCATCAGTACAGGGTTGGAGACCCAGTACTTC.

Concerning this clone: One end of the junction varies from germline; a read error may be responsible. The CDR3 nucleotides read TGTGCCAGCACTGAAGATGGGGCAGGGCCGAGGGGCTACACCTTC. It is translated as CASTEDGAGPRGYTF. The V call is TRBV6-1, the J call TRBJ1-2; D might be TRBD1 (5 bases). The CDR3 has 15 residues. Germline loops: CDR1 MNHNS, CDR2 SASEGT.

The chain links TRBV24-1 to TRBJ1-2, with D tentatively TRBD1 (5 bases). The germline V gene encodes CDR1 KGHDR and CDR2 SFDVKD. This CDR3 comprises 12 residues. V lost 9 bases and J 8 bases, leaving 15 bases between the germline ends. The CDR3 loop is CATEGRVGGYTF. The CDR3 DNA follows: TGTGCCACCGAGGGGCGTGTCGGGGGCTACACCTTC.

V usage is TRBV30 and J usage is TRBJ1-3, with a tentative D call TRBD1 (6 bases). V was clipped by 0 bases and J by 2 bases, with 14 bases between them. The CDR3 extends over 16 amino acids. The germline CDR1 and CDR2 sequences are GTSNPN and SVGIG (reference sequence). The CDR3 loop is CAWSVGGKFTGNTIYF. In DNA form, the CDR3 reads TGTGCCTGGAGTGTAGGGGGGAAGTTCACTGGAAACACCATATATTTT.

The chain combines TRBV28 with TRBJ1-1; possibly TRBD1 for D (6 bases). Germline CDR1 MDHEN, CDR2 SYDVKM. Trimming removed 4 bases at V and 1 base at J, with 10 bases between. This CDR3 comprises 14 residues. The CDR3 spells CASSWGRANTEAFF. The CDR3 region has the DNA TGTGCCAGCAGTTGGGGGCGGGCGAACACTGAAGCTTTCTTT.

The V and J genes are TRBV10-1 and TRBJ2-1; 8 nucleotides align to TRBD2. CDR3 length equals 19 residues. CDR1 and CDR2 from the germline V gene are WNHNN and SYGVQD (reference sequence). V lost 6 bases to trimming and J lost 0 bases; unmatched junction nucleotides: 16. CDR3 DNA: TGCGCCAGCAGGGCTCCGGGGGTAGCGGGATCGGGCTCCTACAATGAGCAGTTCTTC. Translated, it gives CASRAPGVAGSGSYNEQFF.

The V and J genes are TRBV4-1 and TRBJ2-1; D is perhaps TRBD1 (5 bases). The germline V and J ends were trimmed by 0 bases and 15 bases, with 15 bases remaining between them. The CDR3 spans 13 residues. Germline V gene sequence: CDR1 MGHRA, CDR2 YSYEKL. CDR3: CASSQEGWRQRFF. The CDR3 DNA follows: TGCGCCAGCAGCCAAGAAGGCTGGAGACAGCGGTTCTTC.